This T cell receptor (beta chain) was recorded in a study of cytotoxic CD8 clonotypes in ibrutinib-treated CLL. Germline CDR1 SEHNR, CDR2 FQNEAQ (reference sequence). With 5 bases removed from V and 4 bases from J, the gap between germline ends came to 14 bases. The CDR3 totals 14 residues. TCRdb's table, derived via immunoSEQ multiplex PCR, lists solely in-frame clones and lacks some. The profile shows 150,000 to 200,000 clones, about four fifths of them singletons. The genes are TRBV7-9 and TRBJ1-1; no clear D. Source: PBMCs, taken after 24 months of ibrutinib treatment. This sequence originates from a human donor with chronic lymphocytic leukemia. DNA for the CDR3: TGTGCCAGCAGCCCGAACGGGGAGGGCACTGAAGCTTTCTTT. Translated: CASSPNGEGTEAFF.